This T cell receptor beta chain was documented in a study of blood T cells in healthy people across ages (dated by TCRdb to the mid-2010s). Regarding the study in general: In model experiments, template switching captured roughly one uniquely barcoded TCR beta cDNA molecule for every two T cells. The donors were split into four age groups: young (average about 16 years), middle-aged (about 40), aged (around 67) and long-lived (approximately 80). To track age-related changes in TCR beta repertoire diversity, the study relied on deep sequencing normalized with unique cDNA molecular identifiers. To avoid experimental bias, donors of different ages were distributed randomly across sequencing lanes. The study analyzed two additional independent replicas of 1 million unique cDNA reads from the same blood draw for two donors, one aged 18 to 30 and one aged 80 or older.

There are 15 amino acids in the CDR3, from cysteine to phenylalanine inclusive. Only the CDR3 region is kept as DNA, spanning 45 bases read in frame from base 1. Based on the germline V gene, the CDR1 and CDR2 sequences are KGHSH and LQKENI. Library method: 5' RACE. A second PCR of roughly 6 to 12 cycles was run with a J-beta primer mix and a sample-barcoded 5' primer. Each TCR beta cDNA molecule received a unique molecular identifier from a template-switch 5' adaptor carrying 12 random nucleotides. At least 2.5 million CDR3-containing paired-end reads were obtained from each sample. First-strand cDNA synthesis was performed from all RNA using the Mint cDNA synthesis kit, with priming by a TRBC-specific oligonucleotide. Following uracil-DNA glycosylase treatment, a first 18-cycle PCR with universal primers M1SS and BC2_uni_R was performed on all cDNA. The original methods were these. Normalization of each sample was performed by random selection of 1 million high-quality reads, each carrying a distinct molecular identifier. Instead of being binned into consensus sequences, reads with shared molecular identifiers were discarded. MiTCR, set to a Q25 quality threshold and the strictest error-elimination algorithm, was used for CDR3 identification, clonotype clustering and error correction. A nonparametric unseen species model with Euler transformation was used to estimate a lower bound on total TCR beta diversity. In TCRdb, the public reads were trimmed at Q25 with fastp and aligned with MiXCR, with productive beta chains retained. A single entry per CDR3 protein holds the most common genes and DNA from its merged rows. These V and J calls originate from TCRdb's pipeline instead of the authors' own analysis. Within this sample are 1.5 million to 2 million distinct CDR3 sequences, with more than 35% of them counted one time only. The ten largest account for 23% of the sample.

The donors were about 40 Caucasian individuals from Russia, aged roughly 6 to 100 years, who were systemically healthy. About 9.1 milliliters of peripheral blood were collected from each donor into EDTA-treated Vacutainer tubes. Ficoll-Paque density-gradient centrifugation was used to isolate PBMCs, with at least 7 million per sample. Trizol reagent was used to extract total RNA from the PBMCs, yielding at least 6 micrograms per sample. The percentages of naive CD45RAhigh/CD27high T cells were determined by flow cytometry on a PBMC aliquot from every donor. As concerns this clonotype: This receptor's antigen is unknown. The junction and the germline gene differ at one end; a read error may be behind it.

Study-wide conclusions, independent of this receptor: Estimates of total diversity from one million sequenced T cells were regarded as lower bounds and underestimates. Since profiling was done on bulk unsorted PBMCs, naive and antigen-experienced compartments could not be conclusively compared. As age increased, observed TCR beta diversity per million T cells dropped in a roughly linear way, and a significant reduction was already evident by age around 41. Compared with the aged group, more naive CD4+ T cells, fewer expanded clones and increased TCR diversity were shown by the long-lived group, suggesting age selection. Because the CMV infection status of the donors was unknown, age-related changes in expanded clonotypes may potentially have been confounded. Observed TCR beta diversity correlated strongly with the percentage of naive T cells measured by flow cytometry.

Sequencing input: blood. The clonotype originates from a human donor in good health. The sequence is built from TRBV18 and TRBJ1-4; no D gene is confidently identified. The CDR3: CVSSPDGTTNEKLFF. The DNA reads TGTGTCAGCTCACCAGACGGGACAACTAATGAAAAACTGTTTTTT.